The 14 T cell receptor beta chains reported below all come from one sample, sequenced in a study of blood T cell repertoires in COVID-19. Produced via immunoSEQ multiplex PCR; TCRdb's table is partial and in-frame only. The table records 200,000 to 300,000 clones, 84% of them present only once. Input material: peripheral blood. These receptor sequences come from a man aged 50-60 years with acute or convalescent COVID-19.

The CDR3 spells CASPPAGGPGVDTQYF. DNA for the CDR3: TGTGCCAGCCCCCCAGCGGGGGGGCCGGGGGTAGATACGCAGTATTTT. The V call is TRBV7-2, the J call TRBJ2-3; 10 bases map to TRBD2. The CDR3 is made up of 16 amino acids. Losses at the gene ends were 8 bases for V and 5 bases for J; bases not matched to a gene: 13. Germline-derived CDR1 and CDR2 are SGHTA and FQGNSA.

The V gene is TRBV6-2 or TRBV6-3, the J gene TRBJ1-5, with TRBD1 as a possible D gene (5 bases). Germline V CDR1 and CDR2: MNHEY, SVGEGT. V was shortened by 4 bases and J by 5 bases, with 9 bases between the two germline ends. The CDR3 spans 13 residues. The CDR3 nucleotides read TGTGCCAGCAGTTCGGAGGGGTATCAGCCCCAGCATTTT. Translated: CASSSEGYQPQHF.

As DNA, the CDR3 is TGTGCCAGCAAACTTGGACAGGCAAATCAGCCCCAGCATTTT. Its protein product is CASKLGQANQPQHF. The V gene is TRBV6-5, the J gene TRBJ1-5, with 7 bases matching TRBD1. Trimming at V came to 7 bases and at J to 4 bases, leaving 7 bases not matched to a gene. The germline V gene has CDR1 MNHEY and CDR2 SVGAGI. The CDR3 length is 14 residues.

This chain joins TRBV11-2 and TRBJ2-1, with D possibly being TRBD2 (5 bases). Germline CDR1 reads SGHAT; CDR2 reads FQNNGV. V was shortened by 5 bases and J by 5 bases, with 7 bases between the two germline ends. The CDR3 extends over 12 amino acids. The CDR3 loop is CASSQTNNEQFF. The CDR3, as DNA: TGTGCCAGCAGCCAGACTAACAATGAGCAGTTCTTC.

This clone was picked up a small number of times. V and J are TRBV10-3 and TRBJ2-3; TRBD2 agrees at 14 bases. Trimming took 4 bases from V and 0 from J; bases not matched to a gene: 6. CDR1 and CDR2 from the germline V gene are ENHRY and SYGVKD. CDR3 length equals 18 residues. The CDR3 is CAISAGLAGGPSTDTQYF. CDR3 DNA: TGTGCCATCAGTGCTGGACTAGCGGGGGGACCTAGCACAGATACGCAGTATTTT.

The rearrangement links TRBV27 to TRBJ2-3; 8 nucleotides agree with TRBD1. Germline-derived CDR1 and CDR2 are MNHEY and SMNVEV (reference sequence). Trimming took 5 bases from V and 5 from J; bases not matched to a gene: 6. The CDR3 is 14 residues long. CDR3 in amino acids: CASSLAGGIDTQYF. The CDR3 DNA sequence: TGTGCCAGCAGTCTAGCAGGGGGCATAGATACGCAGTATTTT.

This chain uses TRBV6-1 with TRBJ2-1; the D is unclear. V was clipped by 0 bases and J by 4 bases, with 13 bases between them. The length of the CDR3 is 16 residues. Germline V gene sequence: CDR1 MNHNS, CDR2 SASEGT. CDR3 sequence reads: CASSEASSGLYNEQFF. The CDR3 region has the DNA TGTGCCAGCAGTGAAGCCTCGAGTGGGCTATACAATGAGCAGTTCTTC.

This chain uses TRBV18 with TRBJ1-5; 9 bases agree with TRBD1. Germline assignment: CDR1 KGHSH and CDR2 LQKENI. The junction had 9 bases not matched to a gene; V was cut back by 2 bases and J by 4 bases. The CDR3 covers 17 residues. The CDR3 region is CASSPTTGTGNNQPQHF. The DNA of the CDR3 is TGTGCCAGCTCACCAACTACCGGGACAGGGAATAATCAGCCCCAGCATTTT.

This clone was picked up one time. V gene TRBV19 combines with J gene TRBJ1-5, with D hard to call. V was pared by 3 bases and J by 5 bases, with 20 bases between. CDR3 length: 17 residues. Germline V gene lookup returns CDR1 LNHDA and CDR2 SQIVND (reference sequence). Here the CDR3 DNA reads TGTGCCAGTAGTATGAGGGTACGGATTCAAGCAGATCAGCCCCAGCATTTT. Translation: CASSMRVRIQADQPQHF. Drawing the rest from reference TRBV19 and TRBJ1-5, the complete variable domain is DGGITQSPKYLFRKEGQNVTLSCEQNLNHDAMYWYRQDPGQGLRLIYYSQIVNDFQKGDIAEGYSVSREKKESFPLTVTSAQKNPTAFYLCASSMRVRIQADQPQHFGDGTRLSIL.

The gene calls are TRBV6-5 and TRBJ1-2; a weak D match, TRBD1 (5 bases). CDR3 size: 14 residues. Germline lookup yields CDR1 MNHEY and CDR2 SVGAGI. Between the trimmed V and J ends, which lost 6 bases and 3 bases, there was a span of 14 bases. The DNA for the CDR3 is TGTGCCAGCAGGACTAGGGACGGTCACTATGGCTACACCTTC. Residues: CASRTRDGHYGYTF.

V is TRBV4-1 and J is TRBJ1-2; D gene unclear. V was cut by 0 bases and J by 4 bases, with 9 bases left in between. Germline V gives CDR1 MGHRA, CDR2 YSYEKL. This CDR3 spans 14 amino acids. Here the CDR3 reads CASSQDGPFYGYTF. In DNA form, the CDR3 reads TGCGCCAGCAGCCAAGATGGGCCCTTCTATGGCTACACCTTC.

This clone was seen a single time. The chain couples TRBV20-1 to TRBJ2-1, with TRBD2 matching 9 bases. V was pared by 3 bases and J by 3 bases, with 3 bases of the junction left unmatched. CDR1 is DFQATT, CDR2 SNEGSKA, per germline (reference sequence). The length of the CDR3 is 14 residues. CDR3 DNA: TGCAGTGCTAGTCAGCGGGAGGTCTACAATGAGCAGTTCTTC. Translated, it gives CSASQREVYNEQFF.

The chain carries TRBV5-6 and TRBJ2-3; 9 bases align to TRBD1. Germline trimming cut 4 bases from V and 4 bases from J; bases unmatched to any gene: 7. This CDR3 has 15 amino acids. Germline-derived CDR1 and CDR2 are SGHDT and YYEEEE. The CDR3, as DNA: TGTGCCAGCAGCGGACAGGGGCCGACAGCAGATACGCAGTATTTT. Translation: CASSGQGPTADTQYF.

The chain is built from TRBV19 and TRBJ2-7, with TRBD1 identical over 8 bases. The J segment lost 2 bases and the V segment lost 4 bases, leaving 4 bases of the junction unmatched. The CDR3 extends over 14 amino acids. The germline V gene encodes CDR1 LNHDA and CDR2 SQIVND (reference sequence). This CDR3 is CASSRDRPTYEQYF. CDR3 nucleotides: TGTGCCAGTAGTAGGGACAGGCCCACCTACGAGCAGTACTTC. Complete variable domain (other parts from reference TRBV19 and TRBJ2-7): DGGITQSPKYLFRKEGQNVTLSCEQNLNHDAMYWYRQDPGQGLRLIYYSQIVNDFQKGDIAEGYSVSREKKESFPLTVTSAQKNPTAFYLCASSRDRPTYEQYFGPGTRLTVT.